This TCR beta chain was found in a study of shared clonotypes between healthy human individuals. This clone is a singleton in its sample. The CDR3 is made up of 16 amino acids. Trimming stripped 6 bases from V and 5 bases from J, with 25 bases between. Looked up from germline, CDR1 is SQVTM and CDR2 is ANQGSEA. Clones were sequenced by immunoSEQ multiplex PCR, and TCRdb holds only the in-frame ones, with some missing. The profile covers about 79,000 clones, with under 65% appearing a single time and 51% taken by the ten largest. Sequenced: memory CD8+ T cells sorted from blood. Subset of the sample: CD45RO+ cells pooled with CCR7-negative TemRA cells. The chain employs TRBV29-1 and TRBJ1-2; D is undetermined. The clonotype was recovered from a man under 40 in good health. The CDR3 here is CSVLAVTMATAYGYTF. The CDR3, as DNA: TGCAGCGTGTTAGCCGTCACAATGGCGACCGCTTATGGCTACACCTTC. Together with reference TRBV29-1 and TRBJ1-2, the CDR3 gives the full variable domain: SAVISQKPSRDICQRGTSLTIQCQVDSQVTMMFWYRQQPGQSLTLIATANQGSEATYESGFVIDKFPISRPNLTFSTLTVSNMSPEDSSIYLCSVLAVTMATAYGYTFGSGTRLTVV.